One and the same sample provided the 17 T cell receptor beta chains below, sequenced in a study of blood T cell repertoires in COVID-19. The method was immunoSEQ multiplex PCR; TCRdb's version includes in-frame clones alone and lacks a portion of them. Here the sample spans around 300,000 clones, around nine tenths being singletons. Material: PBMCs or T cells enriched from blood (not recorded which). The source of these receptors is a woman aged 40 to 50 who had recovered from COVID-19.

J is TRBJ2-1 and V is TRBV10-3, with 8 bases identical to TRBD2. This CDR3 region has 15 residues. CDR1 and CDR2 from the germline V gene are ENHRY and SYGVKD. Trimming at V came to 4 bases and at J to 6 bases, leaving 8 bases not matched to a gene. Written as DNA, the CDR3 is TGTGCCATCAGTGCGAGCGGGAGCTTTGGCAATGAGCAGTTCTTC. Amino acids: CAISASGSFGNEQFF.

This CDR3 reads CASSPSDRGNNSPLHF. Here the CDR3 DNA reads TGTGCCAGCAGCCCATCGGACAGGGGCAATAATTCACCCCTCCACTTT. The chain carries TRBV3-1 (or the pseudogene TRBV3-2) and TRBJ1-6; 9 positions match TRBD1. This CDR3 region has 16 residues. Germline values: CDR1 LGHDT, CDR2 YNNKEL (reference sequence). J gave up 5 bases and V 4 bases, and 6 bases lay outside the gene matches.

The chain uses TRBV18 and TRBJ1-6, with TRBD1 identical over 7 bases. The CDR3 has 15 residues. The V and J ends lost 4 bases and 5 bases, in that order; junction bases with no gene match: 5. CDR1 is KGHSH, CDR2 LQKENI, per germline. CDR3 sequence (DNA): TGTGCCAGCTCACTGGGGACAGCAGATAATTCACCCCTCCACTTT. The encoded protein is CASSLGTADNSPLHF.

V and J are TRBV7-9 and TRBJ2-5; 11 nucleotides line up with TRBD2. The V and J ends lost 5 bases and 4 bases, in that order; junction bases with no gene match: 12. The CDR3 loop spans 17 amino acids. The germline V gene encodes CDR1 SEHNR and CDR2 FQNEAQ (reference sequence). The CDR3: CASSPPYPLAGGETQYF. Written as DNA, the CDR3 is TGTGCCAGCAGCCCCCCTTATCCCCTAGCGGGGGGAGAGACCCAGTACTTC.

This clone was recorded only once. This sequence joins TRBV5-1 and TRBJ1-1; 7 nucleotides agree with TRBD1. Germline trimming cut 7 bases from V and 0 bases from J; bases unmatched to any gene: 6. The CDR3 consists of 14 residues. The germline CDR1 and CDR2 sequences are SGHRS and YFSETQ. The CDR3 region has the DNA TGCGCCAGCCGAATTGGACAGGTGAACACTGAAGCTTTCTTT. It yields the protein CASRIGQVNTEAFF.

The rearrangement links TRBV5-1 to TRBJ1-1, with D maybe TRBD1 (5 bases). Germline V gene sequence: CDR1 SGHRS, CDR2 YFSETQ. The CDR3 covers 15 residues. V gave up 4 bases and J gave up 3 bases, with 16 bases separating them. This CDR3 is CASSVTARGDTEAFF. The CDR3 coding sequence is TGCGCCAGCAGCGTGACAGCCCGGGGGGACACTGAAGCTTTCTTT.

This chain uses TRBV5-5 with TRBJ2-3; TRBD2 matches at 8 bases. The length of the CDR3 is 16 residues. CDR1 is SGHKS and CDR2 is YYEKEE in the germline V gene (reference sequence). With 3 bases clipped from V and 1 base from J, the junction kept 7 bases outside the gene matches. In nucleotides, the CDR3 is TGTGCCAGCAGCTGGGCCGGGACTAGGGGCACAGATACGCAGTATTTT. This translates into CASSWAGTRGTDTQYF.

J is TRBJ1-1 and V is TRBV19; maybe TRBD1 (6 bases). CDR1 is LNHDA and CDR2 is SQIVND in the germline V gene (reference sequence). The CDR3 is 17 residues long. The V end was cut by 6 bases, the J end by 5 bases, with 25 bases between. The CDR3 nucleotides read TGTGCCAGTAGGGAGCAAAGTCCGGGACCGAGGGGGACTGAAGCTTTCTTT. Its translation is CASREQSPGPRGTEAFF.

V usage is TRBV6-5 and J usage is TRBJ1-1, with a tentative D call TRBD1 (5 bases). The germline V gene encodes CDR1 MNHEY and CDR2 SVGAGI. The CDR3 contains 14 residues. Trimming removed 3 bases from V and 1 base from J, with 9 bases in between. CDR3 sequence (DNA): TGTGCCAGCAGTTATCCAGGGCCGAACACTGAAGCTTTCTTT. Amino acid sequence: CASSYPGPNTEAFF.

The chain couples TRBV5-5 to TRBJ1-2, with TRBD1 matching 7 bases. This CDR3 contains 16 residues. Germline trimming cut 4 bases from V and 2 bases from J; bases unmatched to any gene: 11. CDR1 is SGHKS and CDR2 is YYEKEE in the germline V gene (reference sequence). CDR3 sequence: CASSGFAARGNYGYTF. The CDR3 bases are TGTGCCAGCAGCGGGTTCGCGGCCAGGGGGAACTATGGCTACACCTTC.

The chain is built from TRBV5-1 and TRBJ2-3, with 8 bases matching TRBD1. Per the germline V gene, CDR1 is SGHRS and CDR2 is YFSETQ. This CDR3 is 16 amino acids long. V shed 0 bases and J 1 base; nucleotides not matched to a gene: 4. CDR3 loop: CASSLVMTGGTDTQYF. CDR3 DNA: TGCGCCAGCAGCTTGGTTATGACAGGGGGCACAGATACGCAGTATTTT.

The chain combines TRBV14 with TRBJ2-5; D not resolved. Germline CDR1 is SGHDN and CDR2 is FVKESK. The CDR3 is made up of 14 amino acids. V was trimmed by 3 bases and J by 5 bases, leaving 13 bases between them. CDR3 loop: CASSQDLVRETQYF. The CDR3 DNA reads TGTGCCAGCAGCCAGGATCTAGTACGGGAGACCCAGTACTTC.

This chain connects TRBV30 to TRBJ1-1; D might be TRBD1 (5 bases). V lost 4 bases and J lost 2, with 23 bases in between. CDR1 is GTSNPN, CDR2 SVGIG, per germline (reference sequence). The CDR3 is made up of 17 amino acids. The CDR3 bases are TGTGCCTGGAATAAACCTCGCGGAGGGGACGGAAACACTGAAGCTTTCTTT. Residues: CAWNKPRGGDGNTEAFF.

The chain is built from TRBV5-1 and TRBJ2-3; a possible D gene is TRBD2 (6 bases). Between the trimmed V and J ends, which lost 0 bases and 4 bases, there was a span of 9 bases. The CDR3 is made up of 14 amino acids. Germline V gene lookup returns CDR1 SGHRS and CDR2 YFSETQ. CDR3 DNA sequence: TGCGCCAGCAGCTTGGGAGGGGAGGCAGATACGCAGTATTTT. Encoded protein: CASSLGGEADTQYF.

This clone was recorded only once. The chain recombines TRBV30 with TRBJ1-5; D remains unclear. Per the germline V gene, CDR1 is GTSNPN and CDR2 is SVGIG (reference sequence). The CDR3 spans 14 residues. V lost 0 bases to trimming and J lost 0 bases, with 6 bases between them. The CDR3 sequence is CAWSVTSSNQPQHF. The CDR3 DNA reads TGTGCCTGGAGTGTAACAAGTAGCAATCAGCCCCAGCATTTT.

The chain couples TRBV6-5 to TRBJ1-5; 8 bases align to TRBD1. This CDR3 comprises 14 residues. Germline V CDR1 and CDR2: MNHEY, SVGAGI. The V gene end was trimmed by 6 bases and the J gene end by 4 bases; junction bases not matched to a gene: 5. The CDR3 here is CASSPTGENQPQHF. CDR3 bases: TGTGCCAGCAGCCCGACAGGGGAAAATCAGCCCCAGCATTTT.

Written as DNA, the CDR3 is TGCGCCAGCAGCCAGGGGCTAGCGGGAGGCCAAGGGGAGCTGTTTTTT. Its protein product is CASSQGLAGGQGELFF. The chain links TRBV4-1 to TRBJ2-2, with TRBD2 matching 11 bases. The V gene end was trimmed by 3 bases and the J gene end by 8 bases; junction bases not matched to a gene: 8. Looked up from germline, CDR1 is MGHRA and CDR2 is YSYEKL. The CDR3 extends over 16 amino acids.